The clone carrying this T cell receptor (beta chain) was counted only a few times. This sample is drawn from a study of blood T cells in healthy people across ages. Trimming pared 6 bases from V and 6 bases from J, leaving 12 bases between. This CDR3 contains 12 residues. Then a second PCR, running roughly 7 to 11 cycles, was carried out with a sample-barcoded 5' primer and a J-beta primer mix. A template-switch adaptor containing 12 random nucleotides labeled each cDNA molecule. The yield of each sample was at least 2.5 million CDR3-containing paired-end reads. In TCRdb, the 5' RACE reads were re-called with MiXCR into one record per CDR3 protein. Of some 1.4 million distinct CDR3 sequences in the sample, 40% to 50% were seen once.

This sequence joins TRBV12-3 or TRBV12-4 and TRBJ2-7; possible D gene TRBD1, 5 bases. The TCR comes from a woman aged 18-30 years in good health. Sequenced material: blood. CDR3 in DNA: TGTGCCAGCAGCCGCAGGGTTTCCGAGCAGTACTTC. Residues: CASSRRVSEQYF.